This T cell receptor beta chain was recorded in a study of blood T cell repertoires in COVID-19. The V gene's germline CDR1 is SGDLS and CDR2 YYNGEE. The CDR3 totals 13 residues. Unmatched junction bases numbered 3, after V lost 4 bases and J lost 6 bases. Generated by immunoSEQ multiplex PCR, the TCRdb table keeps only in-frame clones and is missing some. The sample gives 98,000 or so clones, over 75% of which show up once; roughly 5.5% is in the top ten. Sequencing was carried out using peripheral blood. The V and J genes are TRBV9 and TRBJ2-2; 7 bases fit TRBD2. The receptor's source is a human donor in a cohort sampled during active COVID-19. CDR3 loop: CASSFRGAGELFF. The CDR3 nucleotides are TGTGCCAGCAGCTTCCGGGGGGCCGGGGAGCTGTTTTTT. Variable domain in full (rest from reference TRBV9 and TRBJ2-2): DSGVTQTPKHLITATGQRVTLRCSPRSGDLSVYWYQQSLDQGLQFLIQYYNGEERAKGNILERFSAQQFPDLHSELNLSSLELGDSALYFCASSFRGAGELFFGEGSRLTVL.